This passage covers 21 T cell receptor beta chains from one sample sequenced in a study of blood T cell repertoires in COVID-19. Using immunoSEQ multiplex PCR, the repertoire was profiled, and TCRdb retains in-frame clones only, with some absent. The sample yields 120,000 or so clones, about 87% seen once. Sequencing was performed on peripheral blood. The receptors were gathered from a woman between 50 and 59 years old with acute or convalescent COVID-19.

The J gene is TRBJ1-2, the V gene TRBV6-5, with a tentative D call TRBD1 (6 bases). The V gene lost 6 bases and the J gene lost 8 bases, with 22 bases spanning the gap. Germline CDR1 is MNHEY and CDR2 is SVGAGI. The CDR3 runs to 15 residues. The chain's CDR3 is CASRSSGTSSSGYTF. The CDR3 DNA is TGTGCCAGCAGGTCCTCCGGGACATCTAGTTCAGGCTACACCTTC.

J is TRBJ2-1 and V is TRBV11-2, with D perhaps TRBD2 (5 bases). Germline CDR1 SGHAT, CDR2 FQNNGV. CDR3 length: 14 residues. The V and J ends lost 4 bases and 9 bases respectively, with 16 bases between them. In DNA form, the CDR3 reads TGTGCCAGCAGCTCCAAGTTGGGTGAGGGTGAGCAGTTCTTC. This encodes CASSSKLGEGEQFF.

The rearrangement links TRBV20-1 to TRBJ1-6; no definite D call. The germline V gene has CDR1 DFQATT and CDR2 SNEGSKA (reference sequence). The CDR3 is 14 residues long. V lost 3 bases and J 1 base, leaving 7 bases between the germline ends. The CDR3 loop reads CSASWASYNSPLHF. DNA of the CDR3: TGCAGTGCTAGTTGGGCTTCCTATAATTCACCCCTCCACTTT.

The V gene is TRBV5-6, the J gene TRBJ1-2, with 7 bases matching TRBD1. Per the germline V gene, CDR1 is SGHDT and CDR2 is YYEEEE. The CDR3 spans 16 residues. The trim removed 3 bases at V and 7 bases at J, leaving 15 bases unmatched. CDR3 nucleotide sequence: TGTGCCAGCAGCTCTGAGGACTTGACAGGGAGGTCTGGCTACACCTTC. Amino acid sequence: CASSSEDLTGRSGYTF.

This clone turned up a few times. This rearrangement joins TRBV5-1 to TRBJ2-2, with 8 bases aligning to TRBD1. The germline gives CDR1 SGHRS, CDR2 YFSETQ. Trimming cost V 7 bases and J 3 bases; bases outside gene matches: 8. This CDR3 is built from 15 residues. The CDR3 sequence: CASSRGTGHTGELFF. In DNA form, the CDR3 reads TGCGCCAGCTCCCGAGGGACAGGACACACCGGGGAGCTGTTTTTT.

CDR3: CASSYGTGSYEQYF. The CDR3, as DNA: TGTGCCAGCAGTTACGGGACAGGGTCGTACGAGCAGTACTTC. V usage is TRBV2 and J usage is TRBJ2-7, with TRBD1 matching over 9 bases. The CDR3 is 14 amino acids. Trimming took 5 bases from V and 4 from J; bases not matched to a gene: 6. Germline V gives CDR1 SNHLY, CDR2 FYNNEI.

The chain joins TRBV28 to TRBJ1-4; no definite D call. V lost 8 bases to trimming and J lost 0 bases, with 13 bases between them. This CDR3 is 15 amino acids long. Per the germline V gene, CDR1 is MDHEN and CDR2 is SYDVKM. The CDR3 sequence: CASLRVRSTNEKLFF. The CDR3 DNA sequence: TGTGCCAGCTTGCGGGTCAGGTCAACTAATGAAAAACTGTTTTTT.

The DNA for the CDR3 is TGTGCCAGTAGCAAGACAGGGGTCTATGGCTACACCTTC. Translation: CASSKTGVYGYTF. This chain joins TRBV19 and TRBJ1-2; TRBD1 matches 8 bases. Germline-derived CDR1 and CDR2 are LNHDA and SQIVND (reference sequence). The CDR3 has 13 amino acids. V shed 6 bases and J 4 bases; nucleotides not matched to a gene: 4.

The V and J genes are TRBV11-2 and TRBJ2-5; D unresolved. CDR3 length: 15 residues. CDR1 is SGHAT, CDR2 FQNNGV, per germline. Trimming removed 1 base at V and 0 bases at J, with 9 bases between. The CDR3 nucleotides read TGTGCCAGCAGCTTAGGGGCCCCGTACCAAGAGACCCAGTACTTC. Its protein is CASSLGAPYQETQYF.

V gene TRBV5-1 combines with J gene TRBJ2-5; D may be TRBD2 (5 bases). The CDR3 length is 13 residues. V dropped 2 bases and J dropped 5 bases, with 10 bases sitting between them. Germline V gives CDR1 SGHRS, CDR2 YFSETQ. The CDR3 reads CASSFEGEETQYF. Here the CDR3 DNA reads TGCGCCAGCAGCTTTGAGGGAGAGGAGACCCAGTACTTC.

The J gene is TRBJ1-3, the V gene TRBV30; 8 bases are a match to TRBD1. The germline V gene has CDR1 GTSNPN and CDR2 SVGIG (reference sequence). The CDR3 has 15 amino acids. Germline trimming cut 2 bases from V and 0 bases from J; bases unmatched to any gene: 3. The CDR3 spells CAWSTTGGSGNTIYF. The CDR3 DNA is TGTGCCTGGAGTACTACAGGGGGCTCTGGAAACACCATATATTTT.

The chain links TRBV5-1 to TRBJ2-1; D not certain. Germline CDR1 is SGHRS and CDR2 is YFSETQ. V lost 0 bases to trimming and J lost 8 bases, with 6 bases between them. This CDR3 region has 12 residues. CDR3 residues: CASSLAFYEQFF. CDR3 DNA: TGCGCCAGCAGCTTGGCCTTCTATGAGCAGTTCTTC.

The sample holds a few counts of this clone. The chain joins TRBV6-6 to TRBJ2-3, with D possibly matching TRBD2 (7 bases). CDR3 length equals 18 residues. The germline CDR1 and CDR2 sequences are MNHNY and SVGAGI (reference sequence). V lost 5 bases to trimming and J lost 0 bases, with 21 bases between them. This CDR3 reads CASSLLGGGGTSTDTQYF. The CDR3 nucleotides read TGTGCCAGCAGTCTCCTAGGGGGGGGCGGAACTAGCACAGATACGCAGTATTTT.

This clone was counted a single time. This chain uses TRBV5-1 with TRBJ2-3, with 10 bases aligning to TRBD2. The CDR3 runs 15 residues. J gave up 6 bases and V 4 bases, and 8 bases lay outside the gene matches. Germline CDR1 SGHRS, CDR2 YFSETQ. Written as DNA, the CDR3 is TGCGCCAGCAGCCCGCTAGCGGGAGCAAGGGATACGCAGTATTTT. Amino acid sequence: CASSPLAGARDTQYF.

The chain links TRBV16 to TRBJ2-5; TRBD2 aligns across 7 bases. V shed 0 bases and J 3 bases; nucleotides not matched to a gene: 4. Germline assignment: CDR1 KGHSY and CDR2 FQNENV. This CDR3 has 15 residues. CDR3 bases: TGTGCCAGCAGCCAATCCGTGGGGAGGGAAGAGACCCAGTACTTC. Its protein product is CASSQSVGREETQYF.

This chain uses TRBV6-2 or TRBV6-3 with TRBJ2-1; 7 bases line up with TRBD2. With 6 bases clipped from V and 9 bases from J, the junction kept 17 bases outside the gene matches. This CDR3 has 16 amino acids. CDR1 MNHEY and CDR2 SVGEGT come from the germline V gene. CDR3 residues: CASSPDLAAISGEQFF. The CDR3 DNA follows: TGTGCCAGCAGCCCCGATCTAGCGGCAATCAGTGGTGAGCAGTTCTTC.

The V gene is TRBV12-3 or TRBV12-4, the J gene TRBJ2-7, with a possible D match to TRBD2 (5 bases). The CDR3 is 13 residues long. Trimming left V 5 bases short and J 1 base short, with 9 bases between. This chain's CDR3 is CASSPRGSYEQYF. CDR3 nucleotide sequence: TGTGCCAGCAGTCCCCGCGGGTCCTACGAGCAGTACTTC.

This chain joins TRBV11-2 and TRBJ2-1; possibly TRBD1 for D (6 bases). V lost 4 bases and J 6 bases, leaving 13 bases between the germline ends. The germline V gene encodes CDR1 SGHAT and CDR2 FQNNGV. This CDR3 is 14 amino acids long. Here the CDR3 DNA reads TGTGCCAGCAGCTACAGGGCGGGCGCCAATGAGCAGTTCTTC. This gives the protein CASSYRAGANEQFF.

The chain employs TRBV18 and TRBJ1-2, with a tentative D call TRBD1 (5 bases). The CDR3 is 15 amino acids. Germline values: CDR1 KGHSH, CDR2 LQKENI. With 4 bases removed from V and 0 bases from J, the gap between germline ends came to 12 bases. The CDR3 nucleotides read TGTGCCAGCTCACTGGAAACGACAGCTAACTATGGCTACACCTTC. As protein: CASSLETTANYGYTF.

The genes are TRBV5-1 and TRBJ1-6; D is possibly TRBD1 (6 bases). The CDR3 totals 16 residues. With 4 bases removed from V and 4 bases from J, the gap between germline ends came to 15 bases. Germline V gene lookup returns CDR1 SGHRS and CDR2 YFSETQ. The CDR3 DNA follows: TGCGCCAGCAGCAATCGACAGGAACTATATAATTCACCCCTCCACTTT. It codes for CASSNRQELYNSPLHF.

This clone was recorded once. V is TRBV3-1 (or the pseudogene TRBV3-2) and J is TRBJ2-7; possible D gene TRBD2, 6 bases. Trimming took off 0 bases at V and 7 bases at J, with 16 bases between the two ends. Germline CDR1 LGHDT, CDR2 YNNKEL (reference sequence). This CDR3 region has 15 residues. In DNA, the CDR3 is TGTGCCAGCAGCCAAGATCTCGGGCTAGCGAGGGAGCAGTACTTC. This gives the protein CASSQDLGLAREQYF.